Listed below are T cell receptor beta chains from one sample, sequenced in a study of blood T cell repertoires in COVID-19. Sequenced by immunoSEQ multiplex PCR; TCRdb stores in-frame clones only, minus some. This table holds 190,000 or so clones, about four fifths found once. Specimen: peripheral blood. The receptors were sampled from a man in his forties or fifties with active or convalescent COVID-19. Both conserved end residues are part of each CDR3. Fields, in order: D gene, V gene, J gene, CDR3 length, clone size, CDR3 protein, CDR3 DNA. The D gene is left open where the match is weak. Part of the rows lack a size; the others show once, few, many or a class for expanded clones.

d_gene: .; v_gene: TRBV6-5; j_gene: TRBJ1-4; len: 12; abundance: .; CDR3aa: CASSYSRGKLFF; CDR3nt: TGTGCCAGCAGTTACTCTCGGGGAAAACTGTTTTTT
d_gene: TRBD1; v_gene: TRBV6-5; j_gene: TRBJ1-2; len: 15; abundance: .; CDR3aa: CASSYSGGDRTGYTF; CDR3nt: TGTGCCAGCAGTTACTCCGGAGGGGACAGGACGGGCTACACCTTC
d_gene: .; v_gene: TRBV5-4; j_gene: TRBJ2-3; len: 14; abundance: .; CDR3aa: CASSSDRYTDTQYF; CDR3nt: TGTGCCAGCAGCTCTGACAGATACACAGATACGCAGTATTTT
d_gene: TRBD1; v_gene: TRBV5-1; j_gene: TRBJ2-2; len: 15; abundance: .; CDR3aa: CASSFTGGNTGELFF; CDR3nt: TGCGCCAGCAGCTTCACAGGGGGTAACACCGGGGAGCTGTTTTTT
d_gene: .; v_gene: TRBV4-1; j_gene: TRBJ2-5; len: 13; abundance: .; CDR3aa: CASSLAAGETQYF; CDR3nt: TGCGCCAGCAGCCTTGCCGCGGGGGAGACCCAGTACTTC
d_gene: .; v_gene: TRBV11-2; j_gene: TRBJ2-7; len: 15; abundance: .; CDR3aa: CASSKEVGPPYEQYF; CDR3nt: TGTGCCAGCAGCAAAGAGGTCGGTCCCCCTTACGAGCAGTACTTC
d_gene: .; v_gene: TRBV19; j_gene: TRBJ1-4; len: 14; abundance: .; CDR3aa: CASSIRGANEKLFF; CDR3nt: TGTGCCAGTAGTATTCGGGGGGCTAATGAAAAACTGTTTTTT
d_gene: .; v_gene: TRBV5-1; j_gene: TRBJ1-4; len: 15; abundance: .; CDR3aa: CASSDPRGDREKLFF; CDR3nt: TGCGCCAGCAGCGACCCCAGGGGAGATCGAGAAAAACTGTTTTTT
d_gene: .; v_gene: TRBV15; j_gene: TRBJ2-7; len: 16; abundance: .; CDR3aa: CATSRDLGAQTYEQYF; CDR3nt: TGTGCCACCAGCAGAGATCTGGGGGCACAGACCTACGAGCAGTACTTC
d_gene: .; v_gene: TRBV27; j_gene: TRBJ2-7; len: 15; abundance: .; CDR3aa: CASSLNRRTVYEQYF; CDR3nt: TGTGCCAGCAGTTTAAATCGCCGGACAGTCTACGAGCAGTACTTC
d_gene: .; v_gene: TRBV30; j_gene: TRBJ1-6; len: 13; abundance: few; CDR3aa: CAWSPGGNSPLHF; CDR3nt: TGTGCCTGGAGCCCGGGGGGAAATTCACCCCTCCACTTT
d_gene: TRBD1; v_gene: TRBV27; j_gene: TRBJ1-2; len: 15; abundance: few; CDR3aa: CASSLWQGAMDGYTF; CDR3nt: TGTGCCAGCAGTTTATGGCAGGGGGCAATGGATGGCTACACCTTC
d_gene: TRBD1; v_gene: TRBV12-3/TRBV12-4; j_gene: TRBJ1-2; len: 11; abundance: .; CDR3aa: CASSFQTGGTF; CDR3nt: TGTGCCAGCAGTTTTCAAACAGGGGGCACCTTC
d_gene: .; v_gene: TRBV30; j_gene: TRBJ1-6; len: 14; abundance: .; CDR3aa: CAWSVETANSPLHF; CDR3nt: TGTGCCTGGAGTGTAGAGACAGCGAATTCACCCCTCCACTTT
d_gene: .; v_gene: TRBV4-2; j_gene: TRBJ2-1; len: 17; abundance: .; CDR3aa: CASSQDSGLSSYNEQFF; CDR3nt: TGTGCCAGCAGCCAAGATTCGGGACTTAGCTCCTACAATGAGCAGTTCTTC
d_gene: TRBD1; v_gene: TRBV19; j_gene: TRBJ1-1; len: 14; abundance: .; CDR3aa: CASSETGGNTEAFF; CDR3nt: TGTGCCAGTAGCGAGACAGGGGGCAACACTGAAGCTTTCTTT
d_gene: TRBD1; v_gene: TRBV30; j_gene: TRBJ1-3; len: 14; abundance: .; CDR3aa: CAWSPGGSGNTIYF; CDR3nt: TGTGCCTGGAGTCCAGGGGGTTCGGGAAACACCATATATTTT
d_gene: .; v_gene: TRBV3-1/TRBV3-2; j_gene: TRBJ1-6; len: 16; abundance: .; CDR3aa: CASSSERTADNSPLHF; CDR3nt: TGTGCCAGCTCCTCAGAAAGGACAGCCGATAATTCACCCCTCCACTTT
d_gene: .; v_gene: TRBV18; j_gene: TRBJ1-5; len: 15; abundance: few; CDR3aa: CASSRQAPPNQPQHF; CDR3nt: TGTGCCAGCTCACGACAGGCCCCGCCTAATCAGCCCCAGCATTTT
d_gene: TRBD1; v_gene: TRBV19; j_gene: TRBJ1-3; len: 15; abundance: .; CDR3aa: CASSPTGVSGNTIYF; CDR3nt: TGTGCCAGTAGCCCAACAGGGGTTAGTGGAAACACCATATATTTT
d_gene: .; v_gene: TRBV28; j_gene: TRBJ2-1; len: 15; abundance: .; CDR3aa: CASSPSRGAVIEQFF; CDR3nt: TGTGCCAGCAGTCCTTCCCGGGGGGCGGTGATTGAGCAGTTCTTC
d_gene: .; v_gene: TRBV5-1; j_gene: TRBJ1-6; len: 15; abundance: .; CDR3aa: CASSLEEGYNSPLHF; CDR3nt: TGCGCCAGCAGCTTGGAGGAGGGGTATAATTCACCCCTCCACTTT